This section outlines one TCR beta chain sequence together with its context. Which antigen it targets is not known. Base qualities are missing; no much larger clone stands one base away. The data belong to a study of human T cells and chemical hapten exposure (dated by TCRdb to the early 2020s). The study in broad terms: For sensitization, 2% DPC in acetone was applied to a 2 cm by 2 cm area of upper inner arm skin. Throughout the approximately 24-week study period, patients were also given weekly therapeutic DPC doses on the scalp. Patch testing on the upper back used Finn chambers containing 0.01% DPC, with scoring done after 6 days according to International Contact Dermatitis Research Group standards. Alopecia areata with under or over 50% scalp involvement, alopecia totalis and alopecia universalis were represented in the patient cohort, which was mostly female. Libraries were pooled for sequencing, and per-sample TCR yields varied mainly because of small differences in library volumes within the pool. This study followed changes in the peripheral blood TCR repertoire in vivo during primary and secondary sensitization of alopecia patients to the hapten diphenylcyclopropenone (DPC). Blood was sampled from patients pre-sensitization (week 0) and at 2, 6 and about 24 weeks after DPC sensitization. Blood for TCR sequencing was provided by twenty-nine alopecia patients at one to four time points (pre-sensitization, 2, 6 and 24 weeks). Findings and caveats that apply to the study as a whole: Because every patient had alopecia, a presumed autoimmune disease, the patients' immune response might differ from that of healthy individuals. The number of PT1 expanded TCRs positively correlated with patch test score, significant at thresholds 8, 16 and 32 but not 4. DPC sensitization did not change the number of TCRs with a frequency above 1 in 1000, and there was no evidence of changes in global repertoire structure. Repeated subsampling changed both the strength of the expansion versus patch-test correlation and the threshold at which the correlation became significant. Significantly more large CDR3 similarity clusters were formed by expanded TCRs than by pre-sensitization or healthy control sets, consistent with antigen-driven responses.

What the time point label conveys for this sample: patch test 3, about 24 weeks after DPC sensitization. The treatment or condition tag for this specimen amounts to: therapeutic diphenylcyclopropenone sensitization with weekly scalp DPC. At each patch-test visit, blood was drawn before the patch test was applied. To be eligible, patients had to be aged 18 to 70, diagnosed with alopecia and judged suitable for DPC therapy, while pregnant patients were excluded. Total RNA was extracted from unfractionated whole blood that had been collected in Tempus Blood RNA tubes. In the germline V gene, CDR1 corresponds to LGHNA and CDR2 to YNFKEQ. The CDR3 contains 13 residues, cysteine and phenylalanine counted. The read is trimmed to its CDR3 DNA, 39 bases read in frame from base 1. Trimming leaves V shorter by 3 bases and J shorter by 5 bases, with the junction holding 2 bases beyond the gene matches. Preparation of the library involved RACE. The sequencer was a NextSeq 500. During library preparation, unique molecular identifiers were attached to individual cDNA molecules so that TCRs could be counted in a quantitative, reproducible way. Both TCR alpha and TCR beta chains were sequenced from each blood RNA sample. As for the original processing: Samples had a median of approximately 93,000 TCRs, with a range from 23,224 to 690,600. V, J and CDR3 annotation of the TCR reads was performed with the Decombinator software suite. For PS versus PT1 abundance plots, all samples were subsampled to the same number of TCRs (28,000). Expanded TCRs were defined as absent before sensitization and observed at least eight times at the 2-week time point. The public reads were run again by TCRdb, first through fastp at Q25 and then through MiXCR, and only productive beta chains were kept. Every distinct CDR3 protein forms one entry, paired with its most common genes and DNA. The V and J calls and clone size are TCRdb's, not the authors'. In this sample the table shows tens of thousands of distinct CDR3 sequences, roughly 10% of which occur a single time. The top ten hold roughly 1.4% of the sample.

The rearrangement joined TRBV4-2 to TRBJ2-5; 8 middle bases align to TRBD1. The sequencing here drew on whole blood, taken in connection with sensitization to the hapten diphenylcyclopropenone (DPC). This sequence originates from a woman aged 45-65 years with alopecia areata. Some clones in this sample may be carry-over from other donors' samples. The CDR3 protein is CASSQGDRETQYF. The sequenced DNA is TGTGCCAGCAGCCAGGGGGACAGGGAGACCCAGTACTTC.